The 13 T cell receptor beta chains presented below share a single source sample, sequenced in a study of identical twins. MiXCR was run by TCRdb on the 5' RACE reads, yielding one entry per CDR3 protein. This table has about 470,000 distinct CDR3 sequences, 20% to 25% appearing once. A further study also used this sample, focusing on T cells expressing NK-cell markers.

Sequenced material: CD4+ T cells sorted from blood. Receptor source: a woman in her late teens or twenties in good health.

The V call is TRBV12-3 or TRBV12-4, the J call TRBJ1-1, with D unclear. V was shortened by 3 bases and J by 1 base, with 6 bases between the two germline ends. CDR3 length: 13 residues. CDR3 sequence reads: CASSLDENTEAFF. CDR3 bases: TGTGCCAGCAGTTTGGATGAGAACACTGAAGCTTTCTTT.

In its sample, this clonotype was seen a few times. This chain links TRBV15 with TRBJ1-4, with 9 bases identical to TRBD1. V was clipped by 1 base and J by 3 bases; unmatched bases: 0. The CDR3 totals 15 residues. From germline, CDR1 is LNHNV and CDR2 YYDKDF (reference sequence). The CDR3, as DNA: TGTGCCACCAGCAGAGGGACAGGGGCTAATGAAAAACTGTTTTTT. Amino acids: CATSRGTGANEKLFF.

This rearrangement joins TRBV11-2 to TRBJ2-2; D remains unclear. Trimming shortened V by 2 bases and J by 2 bases, and 18 bases separated the two germline ends. Germline CDR1 reads SGHAT; CDR2 reads FQNNGV. CDR3 size: 18 residues. The CDR3 spells CASSLKGRAATNTGELFF. As DNA, the CDR3 is TGTGCCAGCAGCTTAAAAGGAAGAGCAGCGACCAACACCGGGGAGCTGTTTTTT.

This clonotype came up a few times. The chain combines TRBV12-3 or TRBV12-4 with TRBJ1-6, with D hard to call. V lost 8 bases, J lost 5 bases, and 13 bases lay in between. This CDR3 contains 14 residues. CDR3: CASSIQADNSPLHF. The CDR3 nucleotides are TGTGCCAGCTCGATCCAGGCGGATAATTCACCCCTCCACTTT.

This clonotype was seen a few times. This chain connects TRBV21-1 to TRBJ2-3; TRBD2 is the table's D call and was not checked against the DNA. TRBV21-1 represents a pseudogene. The CDR3 contains 15 residues. The CDR3 region is CASSKVQRAADTQYF. The DNA of the CDR3 is TGTGCCAGCAGCAAAGTGCAGCGGGCCGCAGATACGCAGTATTTT.

CDR3 region: CASSLDQGTALWEQYF. The CDR3, as DNA: TGTGCCAGCAGCTTAGATCAGGGGACAGCCCTTTGGGAGCAGTACTTC. The genes are TRBV11-2 and TRBJ2-7; TRBD1 agrees at 7 bases. J lost 7 bases, V lost 0 bases, and 12 bases had no gene match. The germline gives CDR1 SGHAT, CDR2 FQNNGV. This CDR3 region has 16 residues.

The rearrangement links TRBV5-1 to TRBJ2-7; no firm D call. The CDR3 extends over 15 amino acids. CDR1 and CDR2 (germline): SGHRS, YFSETQ. V was clipped by 2 bases and J by 0 bases, with 12 bases between them. The CDR3 sequence: CASSFLPGDSYEQYF. The CDR3 nucleotides read TGCGCCAGCAGCTTCCTTCCGGGCGACTCCTACGAGCAGTACTTC.

In its sample, this clonotype was seen a few times. This sequence joins TRBV5-1 and TRBJ2-7; D is tentatively TRBD1 or TRBD2 (5 bases each). The CDR3 is made up of 13 amino acids. Trimming cost V 3 bases and J 3 bases, with 10 bases left between them. Per germline, CDR1 SGHRS and CDR2 YFSETQ. For the CDR3, the DNA is TGCGCCAGCAGCTCGGGACGGGACTACGAGCAGTACTTC. Its protein product is CASSSGRDYEQYF.

This rearrangement joins TRBV29-1 to TRBJ2-7, with no clear D. V dropped 3 bases and J dropped 9 bases, with 21 bases sitting between them. CDR1 SQVTM and CDR2 ANQGSEA come from the germline V gene. This CDR3 contains 14 residues. The CDR3 reads CSVEIQKSLMGQYF. In DNA, the CDR3 is TGCAGCGTTGAGATACAGAAAAGCCTAATGGGGCAGTACTTC.

The rearrangement links TRBV4-1 to TRBJ2-7; D is uncertain. CDR1 is MGHRA, CDR2 YSYEKL, per germline. This CDR3 is built from 14 residues. V was pared by 1 base and J by 0 bases, with 7 bases between. The CDR3 nucleotides read TGCGCCAGCAGCCAAGGCTGGACCTCCTACGAGCAGTACTTC. This gives the protein CASSQGWTSYEQYF.

The chain employs TRBV11-2 and TRBJ2-1; the D gene is possibly TRBD1 (6 bases). V gave up 6 bases and J gave up 0 bases, with 18 bases separating them. CDR1 and CDR2 (germline): SGHAT, FQNNGV. The CDR3 loop spans 17 amino acids. The CDR3 nucleotides are TGTGCCAGCAGAGCCTCCCCGGGACACAGCTCCTACAATGAGCAGTTCTTC. Translating it yields CASRASPGHSSYNEQFF.

V usage is TRBV12-3 or TRBV12-4 and J usage is TRBJ2-4, with D perhaps TRBD2 (6 bases). Trimming shortened V by 8 bases and J by 0 bases, and 20 bases separated the two germline ends. This CDR3 is 17 amino acids long. Written as DNA, the CDR3 is TGTGCCAGCCTCTCAAGGCGGCCGGGACTAGCCAAAAACATTCAGTACTTC. Translating gives CASLSRRPGLAKNIQYF.

This clonotype was seen only a few times. The rearrangement uses TRBV20-1 and TRBJ2-3, with a possible D match to TRBD2 (5 bases). The germline CDR1 and CDR2 sequences are DFQATT and SNEGSKA (reference sequence). CDR3 length: 15 residues. V was cut by 0 bases and J by 0 bases, with 10 bases left in between. The CDR3 protein is CSARDASGSTDTQYF. The DNA for the CDR3 is TGCAGTGCTAGAGATGCAAGCGGCAGCACAGATACGCAGTATTTT.